The 2 T cell receptor beta chains given below trace back to one sample, sequenced in a study of control samples from healthy donors and cancer patients. Libraries were prepared by immunoSEQ multiplex PCR; TCRdb keeps only in-frame clonotypes and omits some of them. Among roughly 98,000 clones listed, 82% were seen once. Material: blood. These receptors all stem from a woman between 55 and 75 years old in good health.

The CDR3 nucleotides are TGTGCCGTAGGGACAGGGGGACGCACCGGGGAGCTGTTTTTT. As protein: CAVGTGGRTGELFF. V usage is TRBV27 and J usage is TRBJ2-2; 11 nucleotides line up with TRBD1. V dropped 11 bases and J dropped 4; count of bases not matched to a gene: 6. Germline V gene data show CDR1 as MNHEY and CDR2 as SMNVEV (reference sequence). The CDR3 consists of 14 residues.

The rearrangement links TRBV14 to TRBJ2-2, with D perhaps TRBD2 (6 bases). Looked up from germline, CDR1 is SGHDN and CDR2 is FVKESK. The CDR3 is 15 residues long. Trimming shortened V by 0 bases and J by 4 bases, and 9 bases separated the two germline ends. The CDR3 loop reads CASSQDQGGTGELFF. Here the CDR3 DNA reads TGTGCCAGCAGCCAAGACCAGGGAGGCACCGGGGAGCTGTTTTTT.